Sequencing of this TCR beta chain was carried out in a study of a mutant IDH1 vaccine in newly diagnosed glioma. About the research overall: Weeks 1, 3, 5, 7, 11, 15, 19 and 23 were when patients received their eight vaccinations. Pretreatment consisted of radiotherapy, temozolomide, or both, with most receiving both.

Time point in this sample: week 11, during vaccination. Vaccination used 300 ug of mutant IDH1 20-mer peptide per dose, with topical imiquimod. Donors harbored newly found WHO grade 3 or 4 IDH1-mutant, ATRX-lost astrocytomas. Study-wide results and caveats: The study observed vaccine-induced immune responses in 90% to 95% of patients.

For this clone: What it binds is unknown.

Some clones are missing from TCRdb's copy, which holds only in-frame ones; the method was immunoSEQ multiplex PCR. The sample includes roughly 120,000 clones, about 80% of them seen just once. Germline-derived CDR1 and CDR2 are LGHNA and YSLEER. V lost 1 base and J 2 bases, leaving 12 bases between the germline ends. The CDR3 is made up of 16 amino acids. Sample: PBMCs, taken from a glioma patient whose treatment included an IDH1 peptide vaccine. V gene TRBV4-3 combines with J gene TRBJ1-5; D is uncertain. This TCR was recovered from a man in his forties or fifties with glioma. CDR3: CASSQVVRNGNQPQHF. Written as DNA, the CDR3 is TGCGCCAGCAGCCAAGTAGTGCGAAACGGCAATCAGCCCCAGCATTTT.